A single sample gave rise to the 10 T cell receptor beta chains below, sequenced in a study of long-term antiretroviral therapy in people with HIV (dated by TCRdb to between 2021 and 2023). The immunoSEQ hsTCRB v3.0 assay was used at survey level resolution to sequence the TRB variable region. This immuneACCESS table, as held by TCRdb, lists in-frame sequences with V and J called but not all clones. Of the missing ones, under half trace to an unresolved V gene in checked studies; the others have no known cause. The sample yields tens of thousands of clones; 80% to 90% were counted once. The ten most abundant clones make up 8% to 9.5% of the sample. Sequenced here: unsorted PBMCs, sampled 0.2 years before starting antiretroviral therapy. These TCRs come from a man between 18 and 35 years old with HIV.

The chain recombines TRBV7-9 with TRBJ1-4, with 8 positions matching TRBD1. V was clipped by 7 bases and J by 8 bases; unmatched bases: 15. Germline CDR1 and CDR2: SEHNR and FQNEAQ (reference sequence). The CDR3 consists of 16 residues. This CDR3 reads CASTQRRTGWSEKLFF. Written as DNA, the CDR3 is TGTGCCAGCACCCAACGTCGGACAGGGTGGTCGGAAAAACTGTTTTTT. Based on the CDR3 plus reference TRBV7-9 and TRBJ1-4, the full variable domain is DTGVSQNPRHKITKRGQNVTFRCDPISEHNRLYWYRQTLGQGPEFLTYFQNEAQLEKSRLLSDRFSAERPKGSFSTLEIQRTEQGDSAMYLCASTQRRTGWSEKLFFGSGTQLSVL.

V gene TRBV4-3 combines with J gene TRBJ1-5; D is undetermined. The V end was cut by 0 bases, the J end by 2 bases, with 8 bases between. There are 15 residues in the CDR3. CDR1 and CDR2 from the germline V gene are LGHNA and YSLEER. This CDR3 is CASSQDFGGNQPQHF. CDR3 nucleotide sequence: TGCGCCAGCAGCCAAGATTTCGGGGGCAATCAGCCCCAGCATTTT.

This chain joins TRBV19 and TRBJ1-4, with D tentatively TRBD1 (5 bases). V lost 3 bases, J lost 6 bases, and 8 bases lay in between. CDR3 length equals 13 residues. CDR1 is LNHDA, CDR2 SQIVND, per germline (reference sequence). The DNA of the CDR3 is TGTGCCAGTAGTATGAGAGGGGATGAAAAACTGTTTTTT. Translating gives CASSMRGDEKLFF.

The gene calls are TRBV6-6 and TRBJ1-5; D is unclear. Trimming removed 5 bases at V and 6 bases at J, with 5 bases between. This CDR3 comprises 11 residues. CDR1 is MNHNY, CDR2 SVGAGI, per germline (reference sequence). In DNA, the CDR3 is TGTGCCAGCAGTGGAGGTCAGCCCCAGCATTTT. This gives the protein CASSGGQPQHF.

This chain uses TRBV29-1 with TRBJ1-2, with TRBD1 matching over 9 bases. The germline gives CDR1 SQVTM, CDR2 ANQGSEA. The CDR3 is 13 residues long. After removal of 6 bases from V and 5 bases from J, the junction contained 7 bases not matched to a gene. This CDR3 is CSVVDRGAYGYTF. CDR3 nucleotides: TGCAGCGTCGTTGACAGGGGGGCTTATGGCTACACCTTC.

The V call is TRBV7-2, the J call TRBJ2-7; TRBD2 agrees at 7 bases. This CDR3 is built from 13 residues. CDR1 is SGHTA, CDR2 FQGNSA, per germline. The V segment lost 3 bases and the J segment 2 bases; nucleotides outside the gene matches: 1. The CDR3 loop is CASSLGGTYEQYF. CDR3 in DNA: TGTGCCAGCAGCTTGGGGGGGACCTACGAGCAGTACTTC.

The chain uses TRBV6-4 and TRBJ2-3; D remains ambiguous. Germline assignment: CDR1 MRHNA and CDR2 SNTAGT. The V gene lost 2 bases and the J gene lost 6 bases, with 9 bases spanning the gap. The CDR3 is 13 amino acids. In DNA, the CDR3 is TGTGCCAGCAGTGACCGAAGAACCGATACGCAGTATTTT. Translated: CASSDRRTDTQYF.

The rearrangement joins TRBV6-5 to TRBJ1-1; D unresolved. Per germline, CDR1 MNHEY and CDR2 SVGAGI. The CDR3 contains 15 residues. V lost 0 bases and J 5 bases, leaving 13 bases between the germline ends. The DNA of the CDR3 is TGTGCCAGCAGTTACTCGAAGGGATTGGTAACTGAAGCTTTCTTT. Its translation: CASSYSKGLVTEAFF.

This chain connects TRBV27 to TRBJ1-1; 7 bases match TRBD1. J was trimmed by 12 bases and V by 6 bases; bases with no gene match: 10. Germline values: CDR1 MNHEY, CDR2 SMNVEV (reference sequence). The CDR3 is 12 residues long. The CDR3 region is CASRSTGSGSFF. The CDR3 coding sequence is TGTGCCAGCAGGTCGACAGGGTCGGGATCTTTCTTT.

This CDR3 reads CASSLGVPVGSEQFF. DNA of the CDR3: TGTGCCAGCAGCTTGGGAGTACCCGTGGGTAGTGAGCAGTTCTTC. The chain recombines TRBV5-6 with TRBJ2-1; no clear D gene. The V and J ends lost 0 bases and 9 bases respectively, with 16 bases between them. CDR1 is SGHDT, CDR2 YYEEEE, per germline. The CDR3 has 15 amino acids.